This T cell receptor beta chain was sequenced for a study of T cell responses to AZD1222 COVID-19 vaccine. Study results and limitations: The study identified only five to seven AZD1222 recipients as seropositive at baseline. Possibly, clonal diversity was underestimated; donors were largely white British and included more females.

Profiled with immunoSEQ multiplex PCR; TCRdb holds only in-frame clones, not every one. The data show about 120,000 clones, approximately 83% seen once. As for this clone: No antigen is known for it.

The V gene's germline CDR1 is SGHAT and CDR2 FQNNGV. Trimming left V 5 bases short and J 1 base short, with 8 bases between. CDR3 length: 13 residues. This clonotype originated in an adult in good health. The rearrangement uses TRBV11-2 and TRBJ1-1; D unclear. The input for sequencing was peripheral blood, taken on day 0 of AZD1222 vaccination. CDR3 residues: CASSHRENTEAFF. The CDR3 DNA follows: TGTGCCAGCAGCCACAGAGAGAACACTGAAGCTTTCTTT.